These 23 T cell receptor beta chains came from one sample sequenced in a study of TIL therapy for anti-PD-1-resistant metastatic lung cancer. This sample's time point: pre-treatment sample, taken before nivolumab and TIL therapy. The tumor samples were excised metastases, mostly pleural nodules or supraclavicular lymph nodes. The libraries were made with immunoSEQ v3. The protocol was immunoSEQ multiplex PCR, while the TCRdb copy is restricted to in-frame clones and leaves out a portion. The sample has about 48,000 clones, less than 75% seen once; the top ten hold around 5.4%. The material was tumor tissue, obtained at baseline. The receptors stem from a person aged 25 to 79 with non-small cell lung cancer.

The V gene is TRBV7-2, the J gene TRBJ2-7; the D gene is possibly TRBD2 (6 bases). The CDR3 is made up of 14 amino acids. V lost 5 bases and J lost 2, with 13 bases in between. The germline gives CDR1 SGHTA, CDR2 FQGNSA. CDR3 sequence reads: CASSRAGPTYEQYF. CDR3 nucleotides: TGTGCCAGCAGCCGAGCGGGCCCCACCTACGAGCAGTACTTC.

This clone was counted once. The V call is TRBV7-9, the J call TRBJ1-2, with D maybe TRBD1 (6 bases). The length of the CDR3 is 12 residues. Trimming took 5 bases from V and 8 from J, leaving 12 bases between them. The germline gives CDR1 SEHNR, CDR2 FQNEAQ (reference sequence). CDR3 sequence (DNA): TGTGCCAGCAGCAACAGGGAGTGGGGCTACACCTTC. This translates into CASSNREWGYTF.

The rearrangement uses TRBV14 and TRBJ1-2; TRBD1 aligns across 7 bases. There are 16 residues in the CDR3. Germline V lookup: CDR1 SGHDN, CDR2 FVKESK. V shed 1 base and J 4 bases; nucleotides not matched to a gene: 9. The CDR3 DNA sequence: TGTGCCAGCAGCCAAGTGATCCGGACAGGATCCTATGGCTACACCTTC. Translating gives CASSQVIRTGSYGYTF.

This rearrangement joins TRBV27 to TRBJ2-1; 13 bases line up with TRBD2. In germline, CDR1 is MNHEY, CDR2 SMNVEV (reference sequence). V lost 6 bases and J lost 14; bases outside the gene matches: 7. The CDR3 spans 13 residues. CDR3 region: CASSSGLAGIEFF. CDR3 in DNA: TGTGCCAGCAGCTCGGGACTAGCGGGGATAGAGTTCTTC.

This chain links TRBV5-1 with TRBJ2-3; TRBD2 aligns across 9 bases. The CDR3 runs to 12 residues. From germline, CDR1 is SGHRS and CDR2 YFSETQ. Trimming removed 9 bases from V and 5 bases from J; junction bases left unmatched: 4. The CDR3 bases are TGCGCCACGGGACTAGCAGGAGATACGCAGTATTTT. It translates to CATGLAGDTQYF.

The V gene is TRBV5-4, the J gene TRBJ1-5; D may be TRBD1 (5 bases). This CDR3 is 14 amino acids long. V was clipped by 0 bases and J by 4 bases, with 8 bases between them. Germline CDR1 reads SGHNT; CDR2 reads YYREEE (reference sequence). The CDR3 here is CASSLGGVNQPQHF. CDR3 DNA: TGTGCCAGCAGCTTGGGAGGGGTAAATCAGCCCCAGCATTTT. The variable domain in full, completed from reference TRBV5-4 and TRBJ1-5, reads ETGVTQSPTHLIKTRGQQVTLRCSSQSGHNTVSWYQQALGQGPQFIFQYYREEENGRGNFPPRFSGLQFPNYSSELNVNALELDDSALYLCASSLGGVNQPQHFGDGTRLSIL.

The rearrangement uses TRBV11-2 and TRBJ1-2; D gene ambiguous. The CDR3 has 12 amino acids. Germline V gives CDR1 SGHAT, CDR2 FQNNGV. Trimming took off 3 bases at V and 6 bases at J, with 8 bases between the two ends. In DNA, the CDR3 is TGTGCCAGCAGCTTGAGGAGGCATGGCTACACCTTC. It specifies CASSLRRHGYTF. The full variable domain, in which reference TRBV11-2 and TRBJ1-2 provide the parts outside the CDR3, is EAGVAQSPRYKIIEKRQSVAFWCNPISGHATLYWYQQILGQGPKLLIQFQNNGVVDDSQLPKDRFSAERLKGVDSTLKIQPAKLEDSAVYLCASSLRRHGYTFGSGTRLTVV.

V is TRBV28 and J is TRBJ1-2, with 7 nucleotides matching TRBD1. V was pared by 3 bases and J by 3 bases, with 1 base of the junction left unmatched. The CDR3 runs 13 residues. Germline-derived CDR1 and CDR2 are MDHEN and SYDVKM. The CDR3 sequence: CASSFQGDYGYTF. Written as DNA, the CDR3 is TGTGCCAGCAGTTTTCAGGGGGACTATGGCTACACCTTC.

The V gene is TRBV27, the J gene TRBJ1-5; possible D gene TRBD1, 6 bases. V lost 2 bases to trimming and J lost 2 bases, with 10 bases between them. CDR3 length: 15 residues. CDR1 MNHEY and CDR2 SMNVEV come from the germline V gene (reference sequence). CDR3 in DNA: TGTGCCAGCAGTTTAGCGGGGGCTGGCAATCAGCCCCAGCATTTT. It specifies CASSLAGAGNQPQHF.

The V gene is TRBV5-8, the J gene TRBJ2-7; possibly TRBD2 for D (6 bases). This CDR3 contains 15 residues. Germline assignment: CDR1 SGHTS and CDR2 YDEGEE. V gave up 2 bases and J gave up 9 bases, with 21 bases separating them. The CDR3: CASSFWSGGRVGQYF. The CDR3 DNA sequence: TGTGCCAGCAGCTTTTGGTCCGGGGGTCGGGTAGGGCAGTACTTC.

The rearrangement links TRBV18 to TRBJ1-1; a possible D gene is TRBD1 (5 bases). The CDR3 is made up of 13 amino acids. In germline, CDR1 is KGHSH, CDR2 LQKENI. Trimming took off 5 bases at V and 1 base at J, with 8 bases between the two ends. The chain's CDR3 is CASSNGQNTEAFF. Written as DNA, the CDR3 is TGTGCCAGCTCAAACGGACAGAACACTGAAGCTTTCTTT.

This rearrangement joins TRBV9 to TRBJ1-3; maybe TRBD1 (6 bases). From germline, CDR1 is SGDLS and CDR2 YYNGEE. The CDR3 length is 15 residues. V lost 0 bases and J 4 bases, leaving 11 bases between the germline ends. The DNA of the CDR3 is TGTGCCAGCAGCGTAGTTGGGGGCGCGGGAAACACCATATATTTT. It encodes CASSVVGGAGNTIYF. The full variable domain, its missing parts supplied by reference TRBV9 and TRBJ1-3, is DSGVTQTPKHLITATGQRVTLRCSPRSGDLSVYWYQQSLDQGLQFLIQYYNGEERAKGNILERFSAQQFPDLHSELNLSSLELGDSALYFCASSVVGGAGNTIYFGEGSWLTVV.

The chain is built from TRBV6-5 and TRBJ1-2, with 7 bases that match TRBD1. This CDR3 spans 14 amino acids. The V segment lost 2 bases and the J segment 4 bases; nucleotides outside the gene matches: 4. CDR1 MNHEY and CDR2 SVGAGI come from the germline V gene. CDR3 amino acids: CASSYAQGTYGYTF. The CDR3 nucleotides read TGTGCCAGCAGTTACGCACAGGGGACCTATGGCTACACCTTC.

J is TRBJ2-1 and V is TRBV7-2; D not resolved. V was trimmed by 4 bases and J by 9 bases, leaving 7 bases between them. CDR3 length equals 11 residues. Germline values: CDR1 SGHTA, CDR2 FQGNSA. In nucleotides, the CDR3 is TGTGCCAGCAGCTCCCTTTCTGAGCAGTTCTTC. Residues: CASSSLSEQFF.

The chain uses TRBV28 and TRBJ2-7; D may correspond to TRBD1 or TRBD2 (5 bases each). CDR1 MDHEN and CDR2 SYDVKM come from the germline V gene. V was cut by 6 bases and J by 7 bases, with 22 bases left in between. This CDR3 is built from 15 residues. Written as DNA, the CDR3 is TGTGCCAGCAGCCCGCCGGGGACCCGGGACGGAGAGCAGTACTTC. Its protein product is CASSPPGTRDGEQYF. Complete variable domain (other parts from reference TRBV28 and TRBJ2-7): DVKVTQSSRYLVKRTGEKVFLECVQDMDHENMFWYRQDPGLGLRLIYFSYDVKMKEKGDIPEGYSVSREKKERFSLILESASTNQTSMYLCASSPPGTRDGEQYFGPGTRLTVT.

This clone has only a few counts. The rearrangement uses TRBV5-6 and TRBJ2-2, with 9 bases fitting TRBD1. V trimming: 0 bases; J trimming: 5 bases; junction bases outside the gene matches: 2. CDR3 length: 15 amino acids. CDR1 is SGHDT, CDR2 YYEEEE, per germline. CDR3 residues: CASSLGDRATGELFF. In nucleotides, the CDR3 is TGTGCCAGCAGCTTGGGGGACAGGGCGACCGGGGAGCTGTTTTTT.

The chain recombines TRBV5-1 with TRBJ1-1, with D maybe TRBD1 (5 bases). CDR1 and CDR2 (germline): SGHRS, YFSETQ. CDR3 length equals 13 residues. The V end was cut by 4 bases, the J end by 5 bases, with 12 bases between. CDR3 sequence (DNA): TGCGCCAGCAGCCGTTCGGGGCCGACTGAAGCTTTCTTT. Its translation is CASSRSGPTEAFF.

CDR3 nucleotides: TGTGCCAGCAGCCCCCTCAGACGAGCAGATACGCAGTATTTT. Its translation: CASSPLRRADTQYF. This rearrangement joins TRBV7-9 to TRBJ2-3; unclear D gene. CDR3 length: 14 residues. V shed 5 bases and J shed 4 bases, with 13 bases lying between them. Germline V CDR1 and CDR2: SEHNR, FQNEAQ (reference sequence).

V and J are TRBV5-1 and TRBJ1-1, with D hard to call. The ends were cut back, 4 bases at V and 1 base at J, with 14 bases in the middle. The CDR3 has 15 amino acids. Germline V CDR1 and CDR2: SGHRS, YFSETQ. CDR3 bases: TGCGCCAGCAGCGCCCGCGGGCAGCAGAACACTGAAGCTTTCTTT. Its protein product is CASSARGQQNTEAFF.

The CDR3 sequence: CASSPDRLGQPQHF. The CDR3 DNA follows: TGTGCCAGTAGTCCGGACAGGCTCGGACAGCCCCAGCATTTT. This chain links TRBV19 with TRBJ1-5; 7 bases align to TRBD1. Trimming cost V 5 bases and J 7 bases; bases outside gene matches: 8. Per the germline V gene, CDR1 is LNHDA and CDR2 is SQIVND (reference sequence). CDR3 length: 14 residues.

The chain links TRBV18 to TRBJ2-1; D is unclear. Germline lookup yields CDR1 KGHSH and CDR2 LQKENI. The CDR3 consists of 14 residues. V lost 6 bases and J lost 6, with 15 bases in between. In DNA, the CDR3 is TGTGCCAGCTCTCGCGCTCCAGGTGTCAATGAGCAGTTCTTC. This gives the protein CASSRAPGVNEQFF.

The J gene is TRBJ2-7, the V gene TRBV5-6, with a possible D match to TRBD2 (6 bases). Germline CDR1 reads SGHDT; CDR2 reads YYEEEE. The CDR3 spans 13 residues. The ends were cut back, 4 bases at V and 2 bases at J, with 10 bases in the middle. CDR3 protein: CASSERAPYEQYF. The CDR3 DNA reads TGTGCCAGCAGCGAGCGGGCCCCCTACGAGCAGTACTTC.

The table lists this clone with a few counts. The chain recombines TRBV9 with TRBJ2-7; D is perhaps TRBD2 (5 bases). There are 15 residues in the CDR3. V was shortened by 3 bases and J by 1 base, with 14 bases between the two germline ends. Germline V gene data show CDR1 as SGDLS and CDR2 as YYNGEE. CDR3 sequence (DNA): TGTGCCAGCAGCGGTTCCCCGGGGAGATCCTACGAGCAGTACTTC. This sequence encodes CASSGSPGRSYEQYF.